These 27 T cell receptor beta chains came from one sample sequenced in a study of OX40 agonist ivuxolimab in advanced cancers. The repertoire was sequenced with immunoSEQ multiplex PCR; TCRdb's copy has only in-frame clones and lacks some. The repertoire includes under 50,000 clones, about 86% of them detected once, and about 16% sits in the top ten. This specimen consisted of CD4+ or CD8+ T cells sorted from blood, obtained in a trial of the OX40 agonist ivuxolimab. The receptors were gathered from an adult with an advanced solid tumor such as melanoma, head and neck, liver or kidney cancer.

This chain connects TRBV30 to TRBJ2-7; the match to TRBD1 covers 9 bases. The germline CDR1 and CDR2 sequences are GTSNPN and SVGIG (reference sequence). The CDR3 is 14 residues long. Trimming at V came to 5 bases and at J to 5 bases, leaving 10 bases not matched to a gene. CDR3 loop: CAWHTGQGNHEQYF. CDR3 nucleotide sequence: TGTGCCTGGCATACCGGACAGGGGAATCACGAGCAGTACTTC.

This sequence joins TRBV28 and TRBJ1-6, with unresolved D. Germline values: CDR1 MDHEN, CDR2 SYDVKM. V was clipped by 6 bases and J by 6 bases, with 12 bases between them. The CDR3 is 14 amino acids. The CDR3 spells CASRRGDLNSPLHF. For the CDR3, the DNA is TGTGCCAGCAGGCGCGGCGACCTTAATTCACCCCTCCACTTT.

V is TRBV5-1 and J is TRBJ2-1, with 8 bases matching TRBD2. This CDR3 has 14 residues. Unmatched junction bases numbered 5, after V lost 1 base and J lost 8 bases. Germline-derived CDR1 and CDR2 are SGHRS and YFSETQ. DNA for the CDR3: TGCGCCAGCAGCTTGTCCGGGGGGGCCGATGAGCAGTTCTTC. This encodes CASSLSGGADEQFF. Using reference TRBV5-1 and TRBJ2-1 for the parts outside the CDR3, the full variable domain is KAGVTQTPRYLIKTRGQQVTLSCSPISGHRSVSWYQQTPGQGLQFLFEYFSETQRNKGNFPGRFSGRQFSNSRSEMNVSTLELGDSALYLCASSLSGGADEQFFGPGTRLTVL.

The V and J genes are TRBV27 and TRBJ2-7, with TRBD1 identical over 7 bases. Germline V CDR1 and CDR2: MNHEY, SMNVEV (reference sequence). Trimming at V came to 5 bases and at J to 5 bases, leaving 6 bases not matched to a gene. The CDR3 has 13 amino acids. For the CDR3, the DNA is TGTGCCAGCAGTGCGACAGGGTCCCACGAGCAGTACGTC. This translates into CASSATGSHEQYV.

The gene calls are TRBV5-4 and TRBJ1-2; TRBD1 matches at 7 bases. The CDR3 is 15 residues long. Germline V gene data show CDR1 as SGHNT and CDR2 as YYREEE (reference sequence). The J segment lost 5 bases and the V segment lost 7 bases, leaving 14 bases of the junction unmatched. The CDR3 sequence: CASGVGSGGAYGYTF. The DNA of the CDR3 is TGTGCCAGCGGGGTCGGGTCAGGGGGGGCGTATGGCTACACCTTC. Supplemented by reference TRBV5-4 and TRBJ1-2, the full variable domain reads ETGVTQSPTHLIKTRGQQVTLRCSSQSGHNTVSWYQQALGQGPQFIFQYYREEENGRGNFPPRFSGLQFPNYSSELNVNALELDDSALYLCASGVGSGGAYGYTFGSGTRLTVV.

V and J are TRBV27 and TRBJ1-1, with a possible D match to TRBD1 (5 bases). This CDR3 has 14 residues. CDR1 and CDR2 (germline): MNHEY, SMNVEV (reference sequence). Trimming shortened V by 1 base and J by 2 bases, and 8 bases separated the two germline ends. The CDR3 bases are TGTGCCAGCAGTTTATATAGGGGTAACACTGAAGCTTTCTTT. Translating it yields CASSLYRGNTEAFF.

The J gene is TRBJ2-1, the V gene TRBV5-1, with a weak D call TRBD2 (5 bases). The CDR3 consists of 14 residues. From germline, CDR1 is SGHRS and CDR2 YFSETQ. V was pared by 4 bases and J by 6 bases, with 14 bases between. CDR3 coding DNA: TGCGCCAGCAGCGCGGGCGTCGATTCCAATGAGCAGTTCTTC. It codes for CASSAGVDSNEQFF.

The rearrangement links TRBV7-6 to TRBJ1-4; D is uncertain. The CDR3 is 14 residues long. V was clipped by 5 bases and J by 7 bases, with 14 bases between them. Germline values: CDR1 SGHVS, CDR2 FNYEAQ. The DNA for the CDR3 is TGTGCCAGCAGCCTTGGTACTAGTTCTGAAAAACTGTTTTTT. Its protein is CASSLGTSSEKLFF. The complete variable domain, with remaining parts taken from reference TRBV7-6 and TRBJ1-4, reads GAGVSQSPRYKVTKRGQDVALRCDPISGHVSLYWYRQALGQGPEFLTYFNYEAQQDKSGLPNDRFSAERPEGSISTLTIQRTEQRDSAMYRCASSLGTSSEKLFFGSGTQLSVL.

The chain joins TRBV5-8 to TRBJ2-7; 7 positions match TRBD2. After removal of 6 bases from V and 6 bases from J, the junction contained 18 bases not matched to a gene. Germline V gene data show CDR1 as SGHTS and CDR2 as YDEGEE. The CDR3 is 16 amino acids. CDR3 bases: TGTGCCAGCACCCCTTGGGGAGGGACTCCCCCTTTCGAGCAGTACTTC. It specifies CASTPWGGTPPFEQYF.

The chain recombines TRBV5-4 with TRBJ1-1; TRBD1 is a possible D gene (6 bases). Trimming cost V 4 bases and J 0 bases, with 19 bases left between them. This CDR3 comprises 17 residues. CDR1 is SGHNT, CDR2 YYREEE, per germline (reference sequence). CDR3 amino acids: CASSALRTESMNTEAFF. DNA for the CDR3: TGTGCCAGCAGCGCACTACGGACAGAGAGTATGAACACTGAAGCTTTCTTT.

J is TRBJ1-1 and V is TRBV5-6; D not certain. The V end was cut by 0 bases, the J end by 6 bases, with 15 bases between. Per germline, CDR1 SGHDT and CDR2 YYEEEE. The CDR3 extends over 15 amino acids. The CDR3 DNA is TGTGCCAGCAGCTTGGACAGTTTTTTTACCGCTGAAGCTTTCTTT. Translation: CASSLDSFFTAEAFF.

Here the CDR3 reads CASSHEVGNTEAFF. The CDR3 nucleotides read TGCGCCAGCAGCCATGAGGTCGGGAACACTGAAGCTTTCTTT. The V and J genes are TRBV4-1 and TRBJ1-1, with D unresolved. Trimming took off 3 bases at V and 1 base at J, with 9 bases between the two ends. Germline assignment: CDR1 MGHRA and CDR2 YSYEKL. The CDR3 loop spans 14 amino acids.

The CDR3 loop is CASSRAAGEIYEQYF. The DNA of the CDR3 is TGCGCCAGCAGCCGAGCAGCGGGAGAAATCTACGAGCAGTACTTC. The rearrangement uses TRBV4-3 and TRBJ2-7; TRBD2 agrees at 8 bases. The CDR3 loop spans 15 amino acids. V was clipped by 4 bases and J by 3 bases; unmatched bases: 8. Per the germline V gene, CDR1 is LGHNA and CDR2 is YSLEER.

The chain combines TRBV7-8 with TRBJ1-5; D is unresolved. V lost 5 bases and J lost 10, with 12 bases in between. Germline V gives CDR1 SGHVS, CDR2 FQNEAQ. This CDR3 comprises 12 residues. DNA for the CDR3: TGTGCCAGCAGCCTGCTTGGAAGACCCCAGCATTTT. Encoded protein: CASSLLGRPQHF.

The V call is TRBV15, the J call TRBJ2-3; unclear D gene. Trimming pared 4 bases from V and 7 bases from J, leaving 12 bases between. The V gene's germline CDR1 is LNHNV and CDR2 YYDKDF (reference sequence). The CDR3 spans 13 residues. This chain's CDR3 is CATSTYPFYTQYF. The CDR3 bases are TGTGCCACCAGCACCTACCCGTTCTATACGCAGTATTTT.

The genes are TRBV7-9 and TRBJ1-5, with D unresolved. The germline V gene encodes CDR1 SEHNR and CDR2 FQNEAQ (reference sequence). This CDR3 comprises 14 residues. V was cut by 6 bases and J by 11 bases, with 20 bases left in between. CDR3 protein: CASSQGRPDGAQHF. In DNA form, the CDR3 reads TGTGCCAGCAGTCAAGGGAGGCCCGACGGGGCCCAGCATTTT. Full variable domain (remainder filled in from reference TRBV7-9 and TRBJ1-5): DTGVSQNPRHKITKRGQNVTFRCDPISEHNRLYWYRQTLGQGPEFLTYFQNEAQLEKSRLLSDRFSAERPKGSFSTLEIQRTEQGDSAMYLCASSQGRPDGAQHFGDGTRLSIL.

Only one count was recorded for this clone. V usage is TRBV9 and J usage is TRBJ2-5; the D is unclear. V was clipped by 3 bases and J by 0 bases, with 9 bases between them. The germline V gene encodes CDR1 SGDLS and CDR2 YYNGEE. This CDR3 has 14 residues. CDR3 sequence: CASSAGGNQETQYF. The DNA of the CDR3 is TGTGCCAGCAGCGCCGGCGGCAACCAAGAGACCCAGTACTTC.

This chain connects TRBV10-2 to TRBJ1-5, with D tentatively TRBD1 (6 bases). This CDR3 region has 13 residues. Trimming cost V 5 bases and J 1 base, with 6 bases left between them. The germline V gene has CDR1 WSHSY and CDR2 SAAADI. In nucleotides, the CDR3 is TGCGCCAGCAGTACAGGGAGCAATCAGCCCCAGCATTTT. It is translated as CASSTGSNQPQHF.

The chain recombines TRBV7-9 with TRBJ1-1; the D gene is possibly TRBD1 (5 bases). CDR1 is SEHNR, CDR2 FQNEAQ, per germline (reference sequence). The CDR3 runs 11 residues. Between the trimmed V and J ends, which lost 8 bases and 4 bases, there was a span of 8 bases. The CDR3, as DNA: TGTGCCAGCTCTGGGGGCACTGAAGCTTTCTTT. It translates to CASSGGTEAFF.

The chain uses TRBV9 and TRBJ1-2, with 8 nucleotides matching TRBD1. V trimming: 0 bases; J trimming: 0 bases; junction bases outside the gene matches: 10. Germline V CDR1 and CDR2: SGDLS, YYNGEE. The CDR3 extends over 18 amino acids. The CDR3 DNA follows: TGTGCCAGCAGCGTAGAACCCCCGAGACAGGGGACTAACTATGGCTACACCTTC. Residues: CASSVEPPRQGTNYGYTF.

The rearrangement joins TRBV2 to TRBJ1-4; possible D gene TRBD1, 5 bases. The CDR3 is made up of 15 amino acids. V dropped 8 bases and J dropped 4 bases, with 17 bases sitting between them. Germline assignment: CDR1 SNHLY and CDR2 FYNNEI. CDR3 residues: CASDLGGQDNEKLFF. As DNA, the CDR3 is TGTGCCAGCGATTTGGGTGGACAAGATAATGAAAAACTGTTTTTT.

V is TRBV5-1 and J is TRBJ2-5, with D uncertain. V shed 1 base and J shed 5 bases, with 15 bases lying between them. Germline V lookup: CDR1 SGHRS, CDR2 YFSETQ. CDR3 length: 15 amino acids. The CDR3: CASSLYPSSGETQYF. The CDR3 DNA is TGCGCCAGCAGCTTGTATCCTTCGTCGGGCGAGACCCAGTACTTC.

The chain uses TRBV7-9 and TRBJ1-1; no clear D. V lost 5 bases and J 1 base, leaving 11 bases between the germline ends. There are 14 residues in the CDR3. From germline, CDR1 is SEHNR and CDR2 FQNEAQ (reference sequence). The CDR3 spells CASSPGLWNTEAFF. The CDR3 coding sequence is TGTGCCAGCAGCCCAGGCCTCTGGAACACTGAAGCTTTCTTT. Complete variable domain (other parts from reference TRBV7-9 and TRBJ1-1): DTGVSQNPRHKITKRGQNVTFRCDPISEHNRLYWYRQTLGQGPEFLTYFQNEAQLEKSRLLSDRFSAERPKGSFSTLEIQRTEQGDSAMYLCASSPGLWNTEAFFGQGTRLTVV.

The genes are TRBV10-1 and TRBJ2-4; 9 bases are shared with TRBD2. CDR3 length: 15 residues. V shed 8 bases, J shed 7 bases, and the junction held 12 bases outside the gene matches. Germline values: CDR1 WNHNN, CDR2 SYGVQD (reference sequence). The CDR3 region is CASSEGAGGTNIQYF. The DNA for the CDR3 is TGCGCCAGCTCAGAGGGAGCGGGGGGTACGAACATTCAGTACTTC.

This chain connects TRBV4-1 to TRBJ1-3, with D tentatively TRBD1 (5 bases). This CDR3 spans 17 amino acids. Germline lookup yields CDR1 MGHRA and CDR2 YSYEKL. V lost 0 bases to trimming and J lost 0 bases, with 12 bases between them. As DNA, the CDR3 is TGCGCCAGCAGCCAAGAGGAACAGGTCATCTCTGGAAACACCATATATTTT. This codes for CASSQEEQVISGNTIYF.

This rearrangement joins TRBV4-1 to TRBJ2-3; D not certain. CDR1 MGHRA and CDR2 YSYEKL come from the germline V gene. The CDR3 sequence is 16 residues long. Deletions cut 4 bases from V and 0 bases from J, with 14 bases between. The CDR3 here is CASSRQTPPSTDTQYF. In DNA form, the CDR3 reads TGCGCCAGCAGCCGGCAGACACCTCCTAGCACAGATACGCAGTATTTT.

The rearrangement joins TRBV5-6 to TRBJ1-1; D unclear. This CDR3 is 12 amino acids long. The germline V gene has CDR1 SGHDT and CDR2 YYEEEE. V shed 6 bases and J shed 2 bases, with 8 bases lying between them. CDR3 sequence: CASTSPNTEAFF. CDR3 in DNA: TGTGCCAGCACCAGCCCTAACACTGAAGCTTTCTTT.